The TCR beta chain described here comes from a study of tumor-infiltrating lymphocytes in primary liver carcinoma. The investigators made TCR beta cDNA from about 500 ng total RNA, using a constant-region primer. Amplification in three nested multiplex PCR rounds with slightly modified ARM-PCR gave rise to TCR beta libraries. TCRdb recomputed calls from the multiplex PCR reads with MiXCR, one row per CDR3 protein. Here the sample spans approximately 330,000 distinct CDR3 sequences, about 61% being singletons. Germline DNA was extracted alongside blood RNA, which was obtained from unsorted whole blood. With chronic HBV infection, the patients were also treatment-naive. In this sample, this clonotype turned up many times. The clonotype comes from a man in his forties with primary liver carcinoma and hepatitis B virus infection. Specimen: peripheral blood.

The CDR3, as DNA: TGTGCCAGCAGCCAACAGTCCGGGGATACGCAGTATTTT. Its translation: CASSQQSGDTQYF. The rearrangement links TRBV14 to TRBJ2-3; D gene ambiguous. V was cut by 2 bases and J by 6 bases, with 9 bases left in between. From germline, CDR1 is SGHDN and CDR2 FVKESK. This CDR3 region has 13 residues.